This TCR beta chain was captured by sequencing in a study of T cells in Graves' hyperthyroidism and ophthalmopathy (dated 2019 in TCRdb). Context from the whole study: Peripheral blood was collected at initial diagnosis, before any treatment. To identify TCR V-J signatures that set the groups apart, the researchers used a discovery cohort of 95 to 100 patients, made up of fewer than 50 with Graves' ophthalmopathy and some 60 with stable Graves' hyperthyroidism. Prospective prediction of ophthalmopathy was tested in an independent validation cohort consisting of fewer than 20 hyperthyroidism patients and around 17 patients who later progressed to ophthalmopathy. The 85 to 100 discovery patients were divided at random into training and test sets in a 7:3 ratio. In addition, the study compared T-cell repertoires in thyroid tissue and in blood from 6 or 7 Graves' hyperthyroidism patients. After blood sampling, hyperthyroidism patients were treated with methimazole at a starting dose of 30 mg daily, and ophthalmopathy patients were treated with high-dose intravenous methylprednisolone. The paper describes TCR Vbeta CDR3 sequencing of around 130 peripheral blood samples, made up of roughly 40 ophthalmopathy patients, 70 to 75 hyperthyroidism patients and roughly 17 progressor patients. Summary of the overall study and its limitations: Sample size was not statistically predetermined, and blinding of investigators to group allocation was not performed. Most expanded thyroid clonotypes (frequency above 0.001) were also found in blood, which suggests that blood repertoires may mirror thyroid immune responses. In validation, the model predicted progression to ophthalmopathy with approximately 71% sensitivity and approximately 72% specificity, a median of roughly seven months before onset. A 13 V-J signature model separated ophthalmopathy from stable hyperthyroidism, with approximately 87% sensitivity and 81.08% specificity in cross-validation and 80%/75% in testing.

CDR1 and CDR2, looked up from the germline V gene (reference sequence), are MNHEY and SMNVEV. Unmatched junction bases come to 11, with V trimmed by 4 bases and J by 6 bases. Including the terminal cysteine and phenylalanine, the CDR3 comprises 15 residues. Of all the DNA, just the CDR3 is kept, 45 bases in frame from base 1. Stable Graves' hyperthyroidism was defined as the absence of progression to ophthalmopathy over 18 months of follow-up. Hyperthyroidism patients were newly diagnosed, with disease duration under 2 months, and aged 18 to 65 years. Exclusion was applied to patients with uncontrolled infections, other autoimmune diseases, pregnancy or lactation. Diagnoses relied on clinical symptoms, serum thyroxine and TRAb, thyroid ultrasound and orbital computed tomography. PBMCs were separated from under 12 ml of fresh peripheral blood using Ficoll-Paque density gradient centrifugation. Trizol reagent was used to extract total RNA, and RNA quality was then checked on an Agilent 2100 Bioanalyzer.

On this clonotype: Its recognized antigen is unknown. The sample holds no much larger clone one base away, and base qualities are not on file.

TCR beta CDR3 regions were amplified from RNA transcripts. The TCR CDR3 was subjected to a first round of RT-PCR using the HTBI primer set and the Qiagen OneStep RT-PCR kit. Libraries were constructed in a second round of multiplex PCR, after which size selection and purification were carried out. Paired-end sequencing of the libraries was performed with 100 bp reads on an Illumina HiSeq2000. Per the source publication's procedure: Raw data were processed with SOAPnuke, discarding reads with adapters, uncalled bases, mean Phred below 15, or no exact constant-primer or identifier match. High-quality paired reads were merged using COPE v1.2.5, and each unique nucleotide sequence was defined as a clonotype. Clonotypes were aligned to IMGT TRBV, TRBD and TRBJ reference segments using MiTCR v1.1. Only V-J combinations with frequency above 0.0001, covering 99.2% of repertoires, were analysed. The TCS score was defined as F50 (clonal expansion) divided by E x V (chaos), with BLOSUM62-based TCRdist calculated between CDR3 peptides within each V-J. Welch's t-statistics and random forest reduced 500 to 550 V-J features to some 14, which were used in a naive Bayes classifier (R e1071). TCRdb took the public reads, trimmed them with fastp at Q25, ran MiXCR for clone calling and kept in-frame beta chains. Identical CDR3 proteins give one entry, which carries the most common genes and DNA. For this entry, the V and J calls and clone size follow TCRdb and not the study's own pipeline. For this sample the table gives some 740,000 distinct CDR3 sequences, of which 11% to 15% were detected only once. The ten most abundant clones make up roughly 10% of the sample.

The clonotype was recovered from a woman aged 18-30 years with Graves' hyperthyroidism. The sequenced material came from blood. Recombination joined TRBV27 with TRBJ2-7, with 8 junctional bases fitting TRBD2. The nucleotide sequence is TGTGCCAGCAGTTCCCTGGCTAGCGGGTCTCCCGAGCAGTACTTC. It encodes CASSSLASGSPEQYF.